This TCR beta chain was identified in a study of T-cell memory formation after mild COVID-19. Study in general: TCR clusters were mostly confined to one donor each.

Study-wide results and limits: Later expanders leaned toward CD4+, whereas clones contracting from day 15 to 85 were balanced CD4/CD8. Clones that contracted clustered mainly in CM and EM if CD4+ and in EMRA if CD8+.

Regarding this clonotype: Its specificity is unknown.

After 5'RACE with constant-segment primers, TCR alpha and TCR beta cDNA libraries carrying sample barcodes and UMIs were obtained. TCRdb reprocessed the 5' RACE reads with MiXCR, giving one entry per CDR3 protein. The profile shows under 700,000 distinct CDR3 sequences, just over 20% of them singletons. The source of this sequence is an adult woman who had mild COVID-19 (a few samples of this study predate the infection). Cell type and time point are not known. Sample: PBMCs or a T cell subset sorted from them (not recorded which).

The CDR3, as DNA: TGCGCCAGCAGCCACGGTCCCGGGGAGCTGTTTTTT. Its protein product is CASSHGPGELFF. The chain links TRBV4-1 to TRBJ2-2; D gene ambiguous. The CDR3 spans 12 residues. The ends were cut back, 3 bases at V and 6 bases at J, with 5 bases in the middle. CDR1 and CDR2 from the germline V gene are MGHRA and YSYEKL.